This T cell receptor (beta chain) emerged from a study of Ad26.COV2.S vaccination and SARS-CoV-2 variants. Whole-study context: Within the COV1001 Ad26.COV2.S trial arm, the donor was enrolled. Regarding the study as a whole: Reportedly, spike-specific CD8+ and CD4+ T cell responses achieved substantial breadth once vaccination had taken place.

Treatment given: roughly 20 received Ad26.COV2.S at low or high dose, single or two shots; five or six received placebo; per-sample allocation not given. After the first vaccine or placebo injection, samples were drawn on day 63. Based in Boston, the donor was an adult of 18-55 years. It was Wuhan-strain SARS-CoV-2 spike that the Ad26 vaccine vector expressed. Comments on this clone: Its cognate antigen is unknown.

Germline V lookup: CDR1 SGHNT, CDR2 YYREEE (reference sequence). The CDR3 spans 16 residues. V lost 5 bases and J 1 base, leaving 18 bases between the germline ends. Profiled with immunoSEQ multiplex PCR; TCRdb holds only in-frame clones, not every one. Among hundreds of thousands of clones listed, approximately 88% were seen once. The clonotype originates from a person aged 18 to 59 who received the Ad26.COV2.S COVID-19 vaccine or a placebo. Sequencing was performed on peripheral blood, taken in a trial of Ad26.COV2.S vaccine versus placebo. The gene calls are TRBV5-4 and TRBJ1-1; a possible D gene is TRBD1 (5 bases). CDR3 region: CASSTTLRGQNTEAFF. The CDR3 nucleotides read TGTGCCAGCAGTACTACATTGAGGGGCCAGAACACTGAAGCTTTCTTT.